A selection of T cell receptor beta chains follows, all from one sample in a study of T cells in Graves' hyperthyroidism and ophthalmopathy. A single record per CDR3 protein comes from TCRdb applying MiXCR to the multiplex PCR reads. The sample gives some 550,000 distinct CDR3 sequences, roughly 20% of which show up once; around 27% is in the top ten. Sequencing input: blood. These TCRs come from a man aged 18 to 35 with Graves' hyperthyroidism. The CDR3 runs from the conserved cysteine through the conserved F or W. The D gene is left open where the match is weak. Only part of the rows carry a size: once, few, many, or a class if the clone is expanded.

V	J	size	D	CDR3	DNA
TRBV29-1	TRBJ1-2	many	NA	CSVEYVDGEECGYTF	TGCAGCGTTGAATATGTCGACGGAGAGGAGTGTGGCTACACCTTC
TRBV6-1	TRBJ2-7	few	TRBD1	CASRKEGTGYEQYF	TGTGCCAGCAGGAAGGAGGGGACAGGTTACGAGCAGTACTTC
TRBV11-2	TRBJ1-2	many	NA	CASSLEWEGNNYGYTF	TGTGCCAGCAGCTTAGAGTGGGAGGGGAACAACTATGGCTACACCTTC
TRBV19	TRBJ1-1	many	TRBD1	CASSMTGRRNTEAFF	TGTGCCAGTAGTATGACAGGGAGAAGAAACACTGAAGCTTTCTTT
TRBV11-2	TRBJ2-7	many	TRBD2	CASSLELAGGPYEQYF	TGTGCCAGCAGCTTAGAACTAGCGGGGGGGCCCTACGAGCAGTACTTC
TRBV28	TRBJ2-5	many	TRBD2	CASSPRKRGPQETQYF	TGTGCCAGCAGTCCCCGGAAGCGGGGCCCCCAAGAGACCCAGTACTTC
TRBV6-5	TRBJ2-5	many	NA	CASRRRVQETQYF	TGTGCCAGCCGGAGACGGGTCCAAGAGACCCAGTACTTC
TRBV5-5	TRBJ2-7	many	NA	CASSLAQGHEQYF	TGTGCCAGCAGCTTGGCCCAGGGCCACGAGCAGTACTTC
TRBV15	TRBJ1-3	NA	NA	CATSRGPRRGSGNTIYF	TGTGCCACCAGCAGGGGACCTCGCCGGGGATCTGGAAACACCATATATTTT
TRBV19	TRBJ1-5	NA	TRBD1	CASSSRRGLGNQPQHF	TGTGCCAGTAGTTCGAGAAGGGGGCTAGGCAATCAGCCCCAGCATTTT
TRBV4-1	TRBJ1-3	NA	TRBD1	CASSAGPTGAKGSGNTIYF	TGCGCCAGCAGCGCCGGACCCACAGGGGCGAAGGGCTCTGGAAACACCATATATTTT
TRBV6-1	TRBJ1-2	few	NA	CASTLHKYGYTF	TGTGCCAGCACCCTCCATAAGTACGGCTACACCTTC
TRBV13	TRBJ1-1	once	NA	CASSSFVGQGNTEAFF	TGTGCCAGCAGCTCATTTGTTGGACAAGGCAACACTGAAGCTTTCTTT
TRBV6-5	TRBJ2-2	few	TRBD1	CASSYFKRQGAGELFF	TGTGCCAGCAGTTACTTCAAAAGACAGGGCGCCGGGGAGCTGTTTTTT
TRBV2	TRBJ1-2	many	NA	CASSLPEGGNYGYTF	TGTGCCAGCAGTCTCCCGGAGGGGGGAAACTATGGCTACACCTTC
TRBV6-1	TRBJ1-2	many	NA	CASRTVTGLNYGYTF	TGTGCCAGCAGAACAGTTACAGGATTAAACTATGGCTACACCTTC
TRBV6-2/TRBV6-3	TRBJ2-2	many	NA	CASSYSTGAGTGELFF	TGTGCCAGCAGTTACTCGACCGGGGCCGGAACCGGGGAGCTGTTTTTT
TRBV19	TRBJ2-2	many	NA	CASSIEGVTGELFF	TGTGCCAGTAGTATCGAGGGCGTGACCGGGGAGCTGTTTTTT
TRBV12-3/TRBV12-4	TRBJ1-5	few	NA	CTSSRTIQGQPQHF	TGTACCAGCAGTCGGACGATTCAGGGTCAGCCCCAGCATTTT
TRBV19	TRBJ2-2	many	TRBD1	CASSESRDRFGELFF	TGTGCCAGTAGTGAGTCCCGGGACAGGTTCGGGGAGCTGTTTTTT
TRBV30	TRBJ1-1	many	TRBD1	CAWSAQGDTEAFF	TGTGCCTGGAGTGCCCAGGGGGACACTGAAGCTTTCTTT
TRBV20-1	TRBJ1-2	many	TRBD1	CSARDRGEPADGYTF	TGCAGTGCTAGGGACAGGGGAGAACCCGCGGATGGCTACACCTTC
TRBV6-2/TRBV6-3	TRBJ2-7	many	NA	CASSYGMTVNDYEQYF	TGTGCCAGCAGTTACGGGATGACAGTCAATGACTACGAGCAGTACTTC
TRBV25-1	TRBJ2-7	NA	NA	CASSESLWAGTPYEQYF	TGTGCCAGCAGTGAATCCTTATGGGCAGGGACCCCCTACGAGCAGTACTTC
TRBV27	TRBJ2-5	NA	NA	CASGSLYETQYF	TGTGCCAGCGGAAGTTTGTATGAGACCCAGTACTTC
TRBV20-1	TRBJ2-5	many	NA	CSARIPGHPVTQYF	TGCAGTGCTAGAATACCGGGACACCCAGTGACCCAGTACTTC
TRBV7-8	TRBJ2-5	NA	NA	CASSRIGGHQETQYF	TGTGCCAGCAGCCGGATCGGGGGACACCAAGAGACCCAGTACTTC
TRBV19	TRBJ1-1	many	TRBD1	CASSPRTGPRTEAFF	TGTGCCAGTAGTCCGAGGACAGGGCCACGGACTGAAGCTTTCTTT
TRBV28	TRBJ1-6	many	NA	CASSFGQGNSPLHF	TGTGCCAGCAGTTTTGGGCAGGGAAATTCACCCCTCCACTTT
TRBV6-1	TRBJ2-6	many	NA	CASSARGRSGANVLTF	TGTGCCAGCAGTGCAAGGGGGAGATCTGGGGCCAACGTCCTGACTTTC
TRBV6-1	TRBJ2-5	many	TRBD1	CASSRQGIQTQYF	TGTGCCAGCAGTAGACAGGGGATACAGACCCAGTACTTC
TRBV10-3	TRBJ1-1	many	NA	CAISEKGPNTEAFF	TGTGCCATCAGTGAAAAAGGGCCGAACACTGAAGCTTTCTTT
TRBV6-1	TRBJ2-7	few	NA	CASSPTRGEQYF	TGTGCCAGCAGCCCCACCAGGGGCGAGCAGTACTTC
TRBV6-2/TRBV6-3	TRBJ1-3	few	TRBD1	CASSPTHTTGGNSGNTIYF	TGTGCCAGCAGCCCAACTCATACAACAGGGGGTAACTCTGGAAACACCATATATTTT
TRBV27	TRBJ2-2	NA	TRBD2	CASRRLAGGGTGELFF	TGTGCCAGCAGGAGACTAGCGGGGGGAGGTACCGGGGAGCTGTTTTTT
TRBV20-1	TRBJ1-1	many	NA	CSALGSPDTEAFF	TGCAGTGCGCTTGGGTCTCCTGACACTGAAGCTTTCTTT
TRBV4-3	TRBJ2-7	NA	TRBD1	CASSQGQGKTYEQYF	TGCGCCAGCAGCCAGGGACAGGGGAAGACCTACGAGCAGTACTTC
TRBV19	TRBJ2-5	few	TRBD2	CASSPRTSGGPLGDGQYF	TGTGCCAGTAGTCCCCGGACTAGCGGGGGCCCCCTTGGGGATGGCCAGTACTTC
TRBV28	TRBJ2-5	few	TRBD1	CASSLPRVDRAQETQYF	TGTGCCAGCAGTTTACCCCGCGTCGACAGGGCCCAAGAGACCCAGTACTTC
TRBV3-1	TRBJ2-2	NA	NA	CASSQVGSGVTGELFF	TGTGCCAGCAGCCAGGTGGGCAGCGGCGTCACCGGGGAGCTGTTTTTT
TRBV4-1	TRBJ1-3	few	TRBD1	CASSQGGQVGNTIYF	TGCGCCAGCAGCCAAGGGGGACAGGTGGGAAACACCATATATTTT
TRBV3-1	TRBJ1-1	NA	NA	CASSHGGALEAFF	TGTGCCAGCAGCCACGGGGGCGCGTTAGAAGCTTTCTTT
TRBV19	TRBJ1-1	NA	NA	CASSTHVGGNTEAFF	TGTGCCAGTAGTACCCACGTCGGAGGGAACACTGAAGCTTTCTTT
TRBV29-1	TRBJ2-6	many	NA	CSVRDSGANVLTF	TGCAGCGTTAGGGACTCTGGGGCCAACGTCCTGACTTTC